These T cell receptor beta chains were read from a single sample in a study of T cell responses to AZD1222 COVID-19 vaccine. Assay: immunoSEQ multiplex PCR; the TCRdb copy retains only in-frame clones and omits some. The sample comprises about 130,000 clones, approximately 85% of which are singletons, and 3.5% to 5% rests with the top ten. This sample comprised peripheral blood, obtained 28 days after the second AZD1222 dose. Every receptor here comes from an adult who received the AZD1222 COVID-19 vaccine. The CDR3 runs from the conserved cysteine through the conserved F or W. A D gene is named only where the DNA matches it firmly. The listing skips clone size in some rows; elsewhere it reads once, few, many or a size class.

D,V,J,size,DNA,CDR3
.,TRBV7-2,TRBJ1-2,.,TGTGCCAGCAGCTTCGAGCACTATGGCTACACCTTC,CASSFEHYGYTF
TRBD2,TRBV29-1,TRBJ2-3,.,TGCAGCGCTGGCAGGGGAAGGACTAGCGGGGGAACAGATACGCAGTATTTT,CSAGRGRTSGGTDTQYF
TRBD2,TRBV11-2,TRBJ2-1,.,TGTGCCAGCAGCTTAGGGAGGAGAGCGGGGTCCTCCTACAATGAGCAGTTCTTC,CASSLGRRAGSSYNEQFF
.,TRBV7-6,TRBJ1-5,.,TGTGCCAGCAGCTTACAGGTCGCTCAGCCCCAGCATTTT,CASSLQVAQPQHF
.,TRBV27,TRBJ2-2,.,TGTGCCAGCAGTTCCCCTCGGGGTAGCGGGGAGCTGTTTTTT,CASSSPRGSGELFF
TRBD1,TRBV30,TRBJ1-3,.,TGTGCCTGGAGTGTTGGCGGACAGGCTGGAAACACCATATATTTT,CAWSVGGQAGNTIYF
.,TRBV3-1/TRBV3-2,TRBJ1-5,.,TGTGCCAGCAGCCAAGTGGGCAATCAGCCCCAGCATTTT,CASSQVGNQPQHF
.,TRBV11-2,TRBJ2-7,.,TGTGCCAGCAGCTTAAGGGGCTACGAGCAGTACTTC,CASSLRGYEQYF
TRBD1,TRBV5-1,TRBJ2-7,.,TGCGCCAGCAGACTAGGGACAGTGAGCTCCTACGAGCAGTACTTC,CASRLGTVSSYEQYF
TRBD1,TRBV5-1,TRBJ2-5,.,TGCGCCAGCAGGGCCGGGACAGGGGATCCCCACTTCCAAGAGACCCAGTACTTC,CASRAGTGDPHFQETQYF
TRBD2,TRBV4-1,TRBJ2-6,.,TGCGCCAGCAGCCAAGTATTAGCGGGGGTCCGTGACGGCAACGTCCTGACTTTC,CASSQVLAGVRDGNVLTF
.,TRBV7-3,TRBJ1-1,.,TGTGCCAGCAGCTACGGGGTCCCCGGCGGTGAAGCTTTCTTT,CASSYGVPGGEAFF
TRBD1,TRBV5-6,TRBJ2-2,.,TGTGCCAGCAGCTTCCCACAGGGGGGCGGGGAGCTGTTTTTT,CASSFPQGGGELFF
.,TRBV27,TRBJ1-1,.,TGTGCCAGCAGTTTAAATTTCGGTCGGACTGAAGCTTTCTTT,CASSLNFGRTEAFF
TRBD2,TRBV18,TRBJ2-7,.,TGTGCCAGCTCACCAAGGGCTAGCGGGGAGTTTTATGGCTACGAGCAGTACTTC,CASSPRASGEFYGYEQYF
.,TRBV5-1,TRBJ2-7,.,TGCGCCAGCAGCTTGGATCCCGGGACCGACTACGAGCAGTACTTC,CASSLDPGTDYEQYF
.,TRBV28,TRBJ1-5,.,TGTGCCAGCACACTCTCCAGACGGGGCGGTCAGCCCCAGCATTTT,CASTLSRRGGQPQHF
.,TRBV4-1,TRBJ2-5,.,TGCGCCAGCAGCCAATGGAGAAAAGAGACCCAGTACTTC,CASSQWRKETQYF
TRBD1,TRBV11-2,TRBJ1-4,.,TGTGCCAGCAGCGTTCCGGGACAGGCGACGAAAAAACTGTTTTTT,CASSVPGQATKKLFF
.,TRBV23-1,TRBJ2-2,.,TGCGCCATTTCGGACAGGAACACCGGGGAGCTGTTTTTT,CAISDRNTGELFF
.,TRBV6-2/TRBV6-3,TRBJ2-3,.,TGTGCCAGCAGTGGTTTCACCCCGCCGGATACGCAGTATTTT,CASSGFTPPDTQYF
.,TRBV7-8,TRBJ2-7,once,TGTGCCAGCAGCTTAGAACGAACCTACGAGCAGTACTTC,CASSLERTYEQYF
.,TRBV28,TRBJ2-5,few,TGTGCCAGCAGTGAGGTCTCTTGGTACCAAGAGACCCAGTACTTC,CASSEVSWYQETQYF
.,TRBV15,TRBJ1-5,.,TGTGCCACCAGCAGAGATCCGAAGGGACTCAGTGGGCCCCAGCATTTT,CATSRDPKGLSGPQHF
.,TRBV7-2,TRBJ1-3,few,TGTGCCAGCAGCTTTCAGGGTAACTCCGGAAACACCATATATTTT,CASSFQGNSGNTIYF
.,TRBV15,TRBJ1-2,once,TGTGCCACCAGCAGAGAGGGCAGGGGTGTCTATGGCTACACCTTC,CATSREGRGVYGYTF
.,TRBV3-1/TRBV3-2,TRBJ2-3,once,TGTGCCAGCAGCCCGATTCGGGCAGGGATACCCACAGATACGCAGTATTTT,CASSPIRAGIPTDTQYF
.,TRBV27,TRBJ1-5,.,TGTGCCAGCAGTTTATTTTTCAGGGGAGGGATCCAGCCCCAGCATTTT,CASSLFFRGGIQPQHF
TRBD1,TRBV12-5,TRBJ2-5,.,TGTGCTAGTGGGCCCGGGACAGGGGGCCTTTTTGGGGAGACCCAGTACTTC,CASGPGTGGLFGETQYF
.,TRBV3-1/TRBV3-2,TRBJ2-3,.,TGTGCCAGCAGCCAAGATCTTGCCCCAGATACGCAGTATTTT,CASSQDLAPDTQYF
TRBD1,TRBV5-1,TRBJ1-2,.,TGCGCCAGCAACCGCGACAGGGAAAACTATGGCTACACCTTC,CASNRDRENYGYTF
.,TRBV3-1/TRBV3-2,TRBJ2-1,.,TGTGCCAGCAGCCTTCTTGGATACAATGAGCAGTTCTTC,CASSLLGYNEQFF
.,TRBV25-1,TRBJ1-2,.,TGTGCCAGCAGTGAATGGGGGGCCACTAACTATGGCTACACCTTC,CASSEWGATNYGYTF
.,TRBV7-6,TRBJ1-1,.,TGTGCCAGCAGCTTATCCTGGACTCCATTTTTCACTGAAGCTTTCTTT,CASSLSWTPFFTEAFF
.,TRBV19,TRBJ1-1,few,TGTGCCAGTAGTTTCCGCGGCTTTAACACTGAAGCTTTCTTT,CASSFRGFNTEAFF
.,TRBV24-1,TRBJ1-5,.,TGTGCCACCCAGGGAAATGGCAATCAGCCCCAGCATTTT,CATQGNGNQPQHF
TRBD1,TRBV18,TRBJ1-3,.,TGTGCCAGCTCACCGGGTCCTCTACAGGGGTCTGGAAACACCATATATTTT,CASSPGPLQGSGNTIYF
.,TRBV5-1,TRBJ2-5,.,TGCGCCAGCAGCGCACCGGGTCTCCAAGGCCAAGAGACCCAGTACTTC,CASSAPGLQGQETQYF
TRBD2,TRBV25-1,TRBJ2-5,.,TGTGCCAGCAGTGAAGGCGGTAGCGGGGGAGAGACCCAGTACTTC,CASSEGGSGGETQYF
.,TRBV5-4,TRBJ1-1,.,TGTGCCAGCAGCTTGGTCTTCCGGGCCCCTTCAGAAGCTTTCTTT,CASSLVFRAPSEAFF
.,TRBV6-6,TRBJ1-1,.,TGTGCCAGCAGTTACTCCCGGGGCCAGCCTGAAGCTTTCTTT,CASSYSRGQPEAFF
TRBD1,TRBV2,TRBJ1-6,.,TGTGCCAGCAGTGCTCCCGGGACAGGGTATTCACCCCTCCACTTT,CASSAPGTGYSPLHF
.,TRBV9,TRBJ1-1,.,TGTGCCAGCAGCGTAGATTGGAACACTGAAGCTTTCTTT,CASSVDWNTEAFF
.,TRBV5-1,TRBJ1-3,.,TGCGCCAGCAGCGCCGGACAGTACTCTGGAAACACCATATATTTT,CASSAGQYSGNTIYF
TRBD1,TRBV7-6,TRBJ1-2,.,TGTGCCCGACATCGGAGCAAGACAGGGAGGGTCGGCTACACCTTC,CARHRSKTGRVGYTF
.,TRBV5-4,TRBJ1-4,.,TGTGCCAGCAGCGTCCAGGACACAACTAATGAAAAACTGTTTTTT,CASSVQDTTNEKLFF
.,TRBV30,TRBJ1-5,.,TGTGCCTGGAGTGTCGGGGGAAATAGCAATCAGCCCCAGCATTTT,CAWSVGGNSNQPQHF
.,TRBV6-5,TRBJ2-7,.,TGTGCCAGCAGACAGGGCTCCTACGAGCAGTACTTC,CASRQGSYEQYF
.,TRBV10-1,TRBJ2-7,few,TGCGCCAGCAGTGGGGCAGGGTCCCACGAGCAGTACTTC,CASSGAGSHEQYF
.,TRBV11-3,TRBJ1-1,.,TGTGCCAGCAGCCGGACAGTCGGCACTGAAGCTTTCTTT,CASSRTVGTEAFF
.,TRBV5-6,TRBJ2-7,.,TGTGCCAGCAAAGGTTCCTACGAGCAGTACTTC,CASKGSYEQYF
TRBD1,TRBV10-3,TRBJ2-7,.,TGTGCCATCAGTGACAGACAGGGCGAGAACGAGCAGTACTTC,CAISDRQGENEQYF
.,TRBV7-2,TRBJ2-2,.,TGTGCCAGCAGCTCACCCACACAGGGTGCCGCCGGGGAGCTGTTTTTT,CASSSPTQGAAGELFF
TRBD1,TRBV19,TRBJ1-4,.,TGTGCCACCCAGGACAGGGAGAAACTGTTTTTT,CATQDREKLFF
.,TRBV19,TRBJ1-2,few,TGTGCCAGTAGAGCTGCGGACAACTATGGCTACACCTTC,CASRAADNYGYTF
.,TRBV25-1,TRBJ1-4,.,TGTGCCAGCAGTAATACAGGTTACACTAATGAAAAACTGTTTTTT,CASSNTGYTNEKLFF